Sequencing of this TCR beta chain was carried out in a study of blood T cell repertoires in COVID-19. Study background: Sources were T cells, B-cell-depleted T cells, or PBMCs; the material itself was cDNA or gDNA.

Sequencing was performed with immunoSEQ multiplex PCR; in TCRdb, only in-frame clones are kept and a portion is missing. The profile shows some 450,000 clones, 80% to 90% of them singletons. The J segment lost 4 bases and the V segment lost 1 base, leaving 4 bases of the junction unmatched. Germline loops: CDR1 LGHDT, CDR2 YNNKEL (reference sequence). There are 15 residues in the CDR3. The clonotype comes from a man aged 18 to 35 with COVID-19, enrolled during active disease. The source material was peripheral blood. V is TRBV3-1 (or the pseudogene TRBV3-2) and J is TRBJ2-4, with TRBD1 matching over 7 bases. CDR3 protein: CASSQAPGQKNIQYF. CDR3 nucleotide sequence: TGTGCCAGCAGCCAAGCCCCGGGACAGAAAAACATTCAGTACTTC.